This T cell receptor (beta chain) was sequenced during a study of cytomegalovirus exposure and HLA in healthy donors. Donors had nominal health at sampling but likely had unrecorded immune exposures. The study's findings and limits: What a later analysis reportedly showed was that an Asian-associated ancestry cluster had fewer N-insertions than the roughly 700-donor mean. V- and J-gene trimming of TCR beta was linked (in a later analysis) to a missense DCLRE1C variant.

Primers included in the PCR were 60 Vbeta and 13 Jbeta primers. Produced via immunoSEQ multiplex PCR; TCRdb's table is partial and in-frame only. The sample includes 100,000 to 120,000 clones, just under 80% of them seen just once. With regard to this clone: Its antigen is unknown.

The source is a man under 40 in good health and CMV-seronegative. Sequenced sample: PBMCs.

The CDR3: CASSSLDRVAFF. CDR3 sequence (DNA): TGTGCCAGCAGCTCCTTAGACAGGGTAGCTTTCTTT. The chain is built from TRBV7-9 and TRBJ1-1; 7 bases are a match to TRBD1. After removal of 4 bases from V and 10 bases from J, the junction contained 6 bases not matched to a gene. The germline V gene has CDR1 SEHNR and CDR2 FQNEAQ (reference sequence). The CDR3 totals 12 residues.